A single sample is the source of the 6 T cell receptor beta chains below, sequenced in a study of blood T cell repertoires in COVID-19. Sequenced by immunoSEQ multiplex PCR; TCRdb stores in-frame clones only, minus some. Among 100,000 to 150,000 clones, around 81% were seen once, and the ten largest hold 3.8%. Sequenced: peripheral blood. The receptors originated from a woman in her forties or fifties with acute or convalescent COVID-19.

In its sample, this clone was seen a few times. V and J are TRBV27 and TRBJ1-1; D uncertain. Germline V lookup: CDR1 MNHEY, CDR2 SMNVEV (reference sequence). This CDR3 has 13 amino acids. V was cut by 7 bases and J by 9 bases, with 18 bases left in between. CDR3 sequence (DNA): TGTGCCAGCATCGACATTAGTTTTGACAAAGCTTTCTTT. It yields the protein CASIDISFDKAFF.

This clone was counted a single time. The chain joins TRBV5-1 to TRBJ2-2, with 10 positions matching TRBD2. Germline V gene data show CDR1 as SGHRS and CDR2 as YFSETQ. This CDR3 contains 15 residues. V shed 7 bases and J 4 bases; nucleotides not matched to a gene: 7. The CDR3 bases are TGCGCCAGCGGCTCGACTAGCGGGTTCACCGGGGAGCTGTTTTTT. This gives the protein CASGSTSGFTGELFF.

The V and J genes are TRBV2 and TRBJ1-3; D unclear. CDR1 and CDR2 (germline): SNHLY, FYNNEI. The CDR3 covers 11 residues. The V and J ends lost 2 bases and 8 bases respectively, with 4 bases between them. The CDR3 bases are TGTGCCAGCAGTGAACTTGACACCATATATTTT. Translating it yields CASSELDTIYF. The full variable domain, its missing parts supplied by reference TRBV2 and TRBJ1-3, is EPEVTQTPSHQVTQMGQEVILRCVPISNHLYFYWYRQILGQKVEFLVSFYNNEISEKSEIFDDQFSVERPDGSNFTLKIRSTKLEDSAMYFCASSELDTIYFGEGSWLTVV.

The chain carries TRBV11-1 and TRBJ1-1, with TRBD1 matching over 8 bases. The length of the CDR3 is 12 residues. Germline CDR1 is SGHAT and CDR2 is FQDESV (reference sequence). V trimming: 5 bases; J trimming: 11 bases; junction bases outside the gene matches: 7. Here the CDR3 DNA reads TGTGCCAGCAGCCCCGGACAGGGTGGTGCTTTCTTT. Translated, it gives CASSPGQGGAFF.

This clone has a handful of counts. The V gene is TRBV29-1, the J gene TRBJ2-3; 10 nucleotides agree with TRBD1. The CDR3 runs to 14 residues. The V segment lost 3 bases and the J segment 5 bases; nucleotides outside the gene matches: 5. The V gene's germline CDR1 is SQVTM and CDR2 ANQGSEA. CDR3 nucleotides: TGCAGCGTTGAGACAGGGGGCCAAGGAGATACGCAGTATTTT. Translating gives CSVETGGQGDTQYF.

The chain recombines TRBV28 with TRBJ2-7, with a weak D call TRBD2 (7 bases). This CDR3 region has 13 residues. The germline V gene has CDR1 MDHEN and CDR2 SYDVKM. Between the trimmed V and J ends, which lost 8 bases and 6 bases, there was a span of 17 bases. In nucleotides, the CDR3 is TGTGCCAGCCTGGAGGCGGGGGCCAGCGAGCAGTACTTC. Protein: CASLEAGASEQYF.